Listed below are T cell receptor beta chains from one sample, sequenced in a study of graft-versus-host responses after intestinal transplantation. Only in-frame clones appear in the TCRdb table, and some are missing; sequencing was by immunoSEQ multiplex PCR. This table has under 85,000 clones, around 91% appearing once. The antigens for these receptors are not known. The sample was unstimulated CD8+ T cells sorted from spleen or lymph node cells, taken before intestinal transplant. These TCRs come from a human donor who received an intestinal transplant. The CDR3 runs from the conserved cysteine through the conserved F or W. The D gene is left open where the match is weak. Only part of the rows carry a size: once, few, many, or a class if the clone is expanded.

TRBJ2-7 | TRBV14 | - | - | CASSQGVYEQYF | TGTGCCAGCAGCCAAGGAGTCTACGAGCAGTACTTC
TRBJ2-1 | TRBV4-1 | - | - | CASSPGRSGYNEQFF | TGCGCCAGCAGCCCGGGTCGGTCCGGGTACAATGAGCAGTTCTTC
TRBJ2-7 | TRBV14 | TRBD1 | - | CASSQRGTGEYEQYF | TGTGCCAGCAGCCAACGCGGGACAGGGGAATACGAGCAGTACTTC
TRBJ2-3 | TRBV7-9 | - | - | CASSLEGGAADTQYF | TGTGCCAGCAGCTTAGAAGGGGGGGCTGCAGATACGCAGTATTTT
TRBJ1-1 | TRBV6-6 | - | - | CASSYTPSMNTEAFF | TGTGCCAGCAGTTACACCCCCAGTATGAACACTGAAGCTTTCTTT
TRBJ2-7 | TRBV19 | - | - | CASSDEFPNEQYF | TGTGCCAGTAGTGATGAGTTCCCAAACGAGCAGTACTTC
TRBJ2-3 | TRBV9 | - | - | CASSPWTGTDTQYF | TGTGCCAGCAGCCCATGGACTGGCACAGATACGCAGTATTTT
TRBJ2-7 | TRBV5-1 | - | - | CASSGGISYEQYF | TGCGCCAGCAGCGGGGGGATCTCCTACGAGCAGTACTTC
TRBJ1-3 | TRBV2 | - | - | CASSEQGSGNTIYF | TGTGCCAGCAGTGAACAGGGCTCTGGAAACACCATATATTTT
TRBJ2-7 | TRBV14 | - | - | CASSQALGLSSYEQYF | TGTGCCAGCAGCCAAGCTCTAGGACTGAGCTCCTACGAGCAGTACTTC
TRBJ2-1 | TRBV6-5 | - | - | CASSYAGEQFF | TGTGCCAGCAGTTATGCGGGCGAGCAGTTCTTC
TRBJ1-5 | TRBV19 | - | once | CASSLGGSNQPQHF | TGTGCCAGTAGTCTGGGCGGGAGTAATCAGCCCCAGCATTTT
TRBJ2-7 | TRBV27 | TRBD2 | - | CASSSVLARREQYF | TGTGCCAGCAGTTCCGTACTAGCGCGCCGTGAGCAGTACTTC
TRBJ1-1 | TRBV5-5 | TRBD1 | - | CASSGPGGLANTEAFF | TGTGCCAGCAGCGGACCAGGGGGCCTCGCGAACACTGAAGCTTTCTTT
TRBJ1-6 | TRBV19 | - | once | CASSISPGHNSPLHF | TGTGCCAGTAGTATATCCCCAGGGCATAATTCACCCCTCCACTTT
TRBJ2-3 | TRBV29-1 | - | - | CSVDLGHYTDTQYF | TGCAGCGTTGATTTGGGACACTACACAGATACGCAGTATTTT